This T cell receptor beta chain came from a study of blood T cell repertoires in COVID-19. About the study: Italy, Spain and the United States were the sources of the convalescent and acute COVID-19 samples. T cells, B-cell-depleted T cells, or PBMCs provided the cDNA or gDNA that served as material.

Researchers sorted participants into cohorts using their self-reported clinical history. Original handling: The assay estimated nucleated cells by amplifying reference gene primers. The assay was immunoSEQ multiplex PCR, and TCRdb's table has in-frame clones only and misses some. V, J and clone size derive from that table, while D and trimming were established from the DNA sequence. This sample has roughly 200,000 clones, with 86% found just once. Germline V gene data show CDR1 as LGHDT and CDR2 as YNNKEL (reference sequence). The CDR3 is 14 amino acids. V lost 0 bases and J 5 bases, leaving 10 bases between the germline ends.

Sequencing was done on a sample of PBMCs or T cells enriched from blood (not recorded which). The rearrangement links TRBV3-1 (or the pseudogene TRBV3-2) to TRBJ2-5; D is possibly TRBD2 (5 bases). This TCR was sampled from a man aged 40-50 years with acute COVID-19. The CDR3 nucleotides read TGTGCCAGCAGCCAAGATCACGGGGTGGAGACCCAGTACTTC. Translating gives CASSQDHGVETQYF.